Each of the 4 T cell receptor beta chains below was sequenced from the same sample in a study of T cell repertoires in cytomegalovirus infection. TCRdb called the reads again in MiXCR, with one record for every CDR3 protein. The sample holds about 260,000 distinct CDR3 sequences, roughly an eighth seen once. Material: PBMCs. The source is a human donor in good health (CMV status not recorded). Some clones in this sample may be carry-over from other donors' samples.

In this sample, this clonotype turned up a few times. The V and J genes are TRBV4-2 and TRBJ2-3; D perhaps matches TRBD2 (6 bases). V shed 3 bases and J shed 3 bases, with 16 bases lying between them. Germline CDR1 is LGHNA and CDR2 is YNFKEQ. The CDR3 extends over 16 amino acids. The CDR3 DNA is TGTGCCAGCAGCCAGCGGGGCGGTAAAACGACAGATACGCAGTATTTT. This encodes CASSQRGGKTTDTQYF.

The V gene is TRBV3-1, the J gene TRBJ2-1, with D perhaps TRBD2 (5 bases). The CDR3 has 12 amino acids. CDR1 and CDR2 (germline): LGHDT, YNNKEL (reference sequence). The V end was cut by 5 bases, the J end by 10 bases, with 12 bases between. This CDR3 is CASSYLRGEQFF. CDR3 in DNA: TGTGCCAGCAGCTACCTACGGGGAGAGCAGTTCTTC.

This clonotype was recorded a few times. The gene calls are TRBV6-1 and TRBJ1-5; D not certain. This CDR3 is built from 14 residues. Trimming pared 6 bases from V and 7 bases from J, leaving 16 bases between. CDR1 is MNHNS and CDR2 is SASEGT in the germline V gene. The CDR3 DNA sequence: TGTGCCAGCAGCCGATCAAGGGAAGGGCAGCCCCAGCATTTT. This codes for CASSRSREGQPQHF.

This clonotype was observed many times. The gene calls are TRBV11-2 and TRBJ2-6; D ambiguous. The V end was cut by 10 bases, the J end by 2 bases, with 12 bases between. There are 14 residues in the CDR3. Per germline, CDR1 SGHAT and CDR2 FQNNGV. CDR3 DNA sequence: TGTGCCACGCCGTACCTAGCTGGGGCCAACGTCCTGACTTTC. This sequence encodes CATPYLAGANVLTF.